These 31 T cell receptor beta chains were sequenced from one sample in a study of blood T cell repertoires in COVID-19. Assay: immunoSEQ multiplex PCR; the TCRdb copy retains only in-frame clones and omits some. Of roughly 300,000 clones in the sample, approximately 90% were seen once. Sample: PBMCs or T cells enriched from blood (not recorded which). The receptors here all came from a woman aged 18-29 years who had recovered from COVID-19.

The V call is TRBV13, the J call TRBJ2-5; TRBD2 is a possible D gene (6 bases). V was pared by 5 bases and J by 6 bases, with 13 bases between. This CDR3 has 13 amino acids. From germline, CDR1 is PRHDT and CDR2 FYEKMQ (reference sequence). Here the CDR3 reads CASSPRDSKTQYF. CDR3 bases: TGTGCCAGCAGCCCCCGGGACTCAAAGACCCAGTACTTC.

The CDR3 region has the DNA TGTGCCAGCAGCTTGTTCCAGGGGCCCTACTCTGGAAACACCATATATTTT. Translation: CASSLFQGPYSGNTIYF. The J gene is TRBJ1-3, the V gene TRBV5-6, with D perhaps TRBD1 (6 bases). Germline assignment: CDR1 SGHDT and CDR2 YYEEEE. Trimming took 1 base from V and 0 from J, leaving 14 bases between them. This CDR3 region has 17 residues.

The chain combines TRBV10-3 with TRBJ1-2; TRBD1 aligns across 7 bases. CDR1 and CDR2 (germline): ENHRY, SYGVKD. The CDR3 has 15 amino acids. V gave up 3 bases and J gave up 3 bases; unmatched junction bases: 7. In DNA form, the CDR3 reads TGTGCCATCAGTGAAACAGGGGTTAGGGACTATGGCTACACCTTC. Translation gives CAISETGVRDYGYTF.

The CDR3 is CASSPPGRYNEQFF. The CDR3 nucleotides are TGTGCCAGCAGTCCCCCCGGCAGGTACAATGAGCAGTTCTTC. V usage is TRBV27 and J usage is TRBJ2-1; D remains ambiguous. V lost 5 bases and J lost 4, with 12 bases in between. There are 14 residues in the CDR3. The germline CDR1 and CDR2 sequences are MNHEY and SMNVEV (reference sequence).

The genes are TRBV7-9 and TRBJ1-1; 7 bases fit TRBD1. There are 15 residues in the CDR3. J gave up 8 bases and V 5 bases, and 14 bases lay outside the gene matches. Germline CDR1 SEHNR, CDR2 FQNEAQ (reference sequence). This CDR3 reads CASSIETGSLGEAFF. CDR3 coding DNA: TGTGCCAGCAGCATAGAGACAGGGAGCCTTGGCGAAGCTTTCTTT.

The V and J genes are TRBV18 and TRBJ1-1, with 9 bases aligning to TRBD1. The V gene's germline CDR1 is KGHSH and CDR2 LQKENI. Trimming took 3 bases from V and 1 from J; bases not matched to a gene: 6. The CDR3 loop spans 16 amino acids. In DNA, the CDR3 is TGTGCCAGCTCACCTACAGGGGGCTCTCAGAACACTGAAGCTTTCTTT. It encodes CASSPTGGSQNTEAFF.

This sequence joins TRBV25-1 and TRBJ1-1; unclear D gene. Germline V gene data show CDR1 as MGHDK and CDR2 as SYGVNS. Trimming removed 3 bases from V and 5 bases from J, with 7 bases in between. The CDR3 has 12 amino acids. CDR3 DNA sequence: TGTGCCAGCAGTGACCCCGGGACTGAAGCTTTCTTT. Amino acid sequence: CASSDPGTEAFF.

The CDR3 bases are TGCAGCGTTGAAGTACCCAGGGGAAGTGATGGTGAAAAACTGTTTTTT. The encoded protein is CSVEVPRGSDGEKLFF. The chain joins TRBV29-1 to TRBJ1-4; D might be TRBD1 (6 bases). V lost 1 base, J lost 7 bases, and 19 bases lay in between. The germline CDR1 and CDR2 sequences are SQVTM and ANQGSEA. CDR3 size: 16 residues.

This clone was picked up a small number of times. The gene calls are TRBV24-1 and TRBJ1-2; D is possibly TRBD1 (5 bases). V dropped 10 bases and J dropped 2 bases, with 13 bases sitting between them. The CDR3 consists of 13 residues. Germline V lookup: CDR1 KGHDR, CDR2 SFDVKD. This chain's CDR3 is CATRRGRNYGYTF. CDR3 nucleotide sequence: TGTGCCACAAGGAGGGGAAGGAACTATGGCTACACCTTC.

V usage is TRBV7-6 and J usage is TRBJ2-7; tentative D call: TRBD2 (5 bases). Germline V gives CDR1 SGHVS, CDR2 FNYEAQ. The CDR3 sequence is 15 residues long. V was shortened by 4 bases and J by 4 bases, with 17 bases between the two germline ends. The DNA for the CDR3 is TGTGCCAGCAGCTCATCCCGGGAACAGTTTTACGAGCAGTACTTC. Its translation is CASSSSREQFYEQYF.

The chain couples TRBV5-6 to TRBJ1-1, with TRBD1 matching over 8 bases. Germline V gene data show CDR1 as SGHDT and CDR2 as YYEEEE. Trimming removed 0 bases from V and 3 bases from J; junction bases left unmatched: 7. The CDR3 extends over 16 amino acids. Written as DNA, the CDR3 is TGTGCCAGCAGCTTGGTACAGGGGGTTTTTGACACTGAAGCTTTCTTT. This gives the protein CASSLVQGVFDTEAFF.

The chain has TRBV19 and TRBJ2-5; D uncertain. The CDR3 runs to 14 residues. Germline CDR1 is LNHDA and CDR2 is SQIVND (reference sequence). V dropped 1 base and J dropped 5 bases, with 11 bases sitting between them. The CDR3 nucleotides are TGTGCCAGTAGTATAGTCGGAGTTGGGGAGACCCAGTACTTC. Protein: CASSIVGVGETQYF.

The chain couples TRBV19 to TRBJ2-1; D possibly corresponds to TRBD2 (5 bases). Per germline, CDR1 LNHDA and CDR2 SQIVND (reference sequence). CDR3 length equals 11 residues. Trimming shortened V by 8 bases and J by 7 bases, and 9 bases separated the two germline ends. DNA of the CDR3: TGTGCCAGTGCTAGGGAGAATGAGCAGTTCTTC. This codes for CASARENEQFF.

The sample holds a few counts of this clone. The J gene is TRBJ2-5, the V gene TRBV9, with 7 positions matching TRBD1. J gave up 5 bases and V 0 bases, and 7 bases lay outside the gene matches. CDR1 is SGDLS, CDR2 YYNGEE, per germline. The CDR3 has 15 residues. CDR3 in amino acids: CASSVDGRGTETQYF. CDR3 DNA sequence: TGTGCCAGCAGCGTAGACGGCAGGGGGACGGAGACCCAGTACTTC.

This rearrangement joins TRBV9 to TRBJ1-1, with 9 bases identical to TRBD1. V lost 4 bases and J lost 7; bases outside the gene matches: 5. The CDR3 has 13 amino acids. The germline gives CDR1 SGDLS, CDR2 YYNGEE. CDR3 nucleotide sequence: TGTGCCAGCAGCTCACAGGGGGCAGGTGAAGCTTTCTTT. It yields the protein CASSSQGAGEAFF. Full variable domain (outside the CDR3, taken from reference TRBV9 and TRBJ1-1): DSGVTQTPKHLITATGQRVTLRCSPRSGDLSVYWYQQSLDQGLQFLIQYYNGEERAKGNILERFSAQQFPDLHSELNLSSLELGDSALYFCASSSQGAGEAFFGQGTRLTVV.

This clone was seen a handful of times. DNA for the CDR3: TGCGCCAGCAGCTTCACACAGAACACTGAAGCTTTCTTT. Translation: CASSFTQNTEAFF. This chain links TRBV5-1 with TRBJ1-1, with D unresolved. The CDR3 runs to 13 residues. The V gene lost 2 bases and the J gene lost 1 base, with 6 bases spanning the gap. Germline CDR1 reads SGHRS; CDR2 reads YFSETQ.

The chain joins TRBV14 to TRBJ1-2; D is unclear. Germline CDR1 reads SGHDN; CDR2 reads FVKESK. V was cut by 4 bases and J by 6 bases, with 18 bases left in between. The length of the CDR3 is 15 residues. The CDR3 protein is CASSPRRDVRDGYTF. The CDR3 nucleotides are TGTGCCAGCAGCCCAAGGAGGGATGTTAGGGATGGCTACACCTTC.

This rearrangement joins TRBV29-1 to TRBJ2-4, with D possibly being TRBD1 (6 bases). V lost 1 base and J lost 12, with 13 bases in between. This CDR3 contains 12 residues. Germline V CDR1 and CDR2: SQVTM, ANQGSEA. The CDR3 loop is CSVEVKRDTQYF. Written as DNA, the CDR3 is TGCAGCGTTGAAGTAAAGAGGGACACTCAGTACTTC.

This chain connects TRBV6-5 to TRBJ1-1; no clear D gene. Deletions cut 3 bases from V and 6 bases from J, with 14 bases between. The CDR3 loop spans 14 amino acids. The germline V gene has CDR1 MNHEY and CDR2 SVGAGI. The chain's CDR3 is CASSYSGGIAEAFF. CDR3 nucleotide sequence: TGTGCCAGCAGTTATTCCGGAGGAATAGCTGAAGCTTTCTTT.

The chain recombines TRBV3-1 (or the pseudogene TRBV3-2) with TRBJ1-1, with D tentatively TRBD1 (5 bases). CDR1 LGHDT and CDR2 YNNKEL come from the germline V gene (reference sequence). The CDR3 has 14 residues. The V end lost 4 bases, the J end lost 5 bases, and 14 bases lay between the germline ends. CDR3 in DNA: TGTGCCAGCAGCCTTGGACGGGGGGGGACTGAAGCTTTCTTT. Its protein is CASSLGRGGTEAFF.

V is TRBV18 and J is TRBJ2-7; perhaps TRBD1 as D (5 bases). V gave up 5 bases and J gave up 3 bases, with 20 bases separating them. The germline V gene encodes CDR1 KGHSH and CDR2 LQKENI. The CDR3 covers 16 residues. The CDR3 DNA is TGTGCCAGCTCATCCGGGCGCGCAGGGCTTGGCTACGAGCAGTACTTC. Translating it yields CASSSGRAGLGYEQYF.

The chain joins TRBV27 to TRBJ1-1; D is undetermined. The CDR3 is 15 residues long. The V end lost 0 bases, the J end lost 2 bases, and 10 bases lay between the germline ends. Germline V CDR1 and CDR2: MNHEY, SMNVEV (reference sequence). CDR3 coding DNA: TGTGCCAGCAGTTTATCGAGGGCGGGAAACACTGAAGCTTTCTTT. Amino acids: CASSLSRAGNTEAFF.

The chain combines TRBV12-3 or TRBV12-4 with TRBJ1-2; D gene unclear. V lost 6 bases and J lost 14, with 16 bases in between. The CDR3 is 11 residues long. CDR3 coding DNA: TGTGCCAGCAGAAACGCCTCGAGGCTGACCTTC. This translates into CASRNASRLTF.

The J gene is TRBJ1-2, the V gene TRBV3-1 (or the pseudogene TRBV3-2); tentative D call: TRBD1 (5 bases). Germline CDR1 and CDR2: LGHDT and YNNKEL (reference sequence). V was trimmed by 4 bases and J by 8 bases, leaving 14 bases between them. This CDR3 comprises 13 residues. The DNA of the CDR3 is TGTGCCAGCAGCCCTCAGGGAATTGGAGGCTACACCTTC. This codes for CASSPQGIGGYTF.

This clone has only one observation. The V call is TRBV28, the J call TRBJ2-3; 7 bases match TRBD1. CDR1 and CDR2 from the germline V gene are MDHEN and SYDVKM. CDR3 size: 19 residues. J was trimmed by 4 bases and V by 6 bases; bases with no gene match: 22. CDR3 coding DNA: TGTGCCAGCAGGCGTGAAGGGGGCGTTGGGGTAGTCGGTTCAGATACGCAGTATTTT. As protein: CASRREGGVGVVGSDTQYF.

The CDR3 sequence is CASNYGTDNEKLFF. The DNA for the CDR3 is TGTGCCAGTAACTACGGGACAGACAATGAAAAACTGTTTTTT. The chain has TRBV19 and TRBJ1-4; 7 bases line up with TRBD1. CDR1 is LNHDA, CDR2 SQIVND, per germline (reference sequence). This CDR3 comprises 14 residues. Trimming cost V 7 bases and J 5 bases; bases outside gene matches: 7.

This sequence joins TRBV19 and TRBJ2-7; 14 bases line up with TRBD2. CDR1 LNHDA and CDR2 SQIVND come from the germline V gene (reference sequence). V gave up 4 bases and J gave up 3 bases; unmatched junction bases: 8. This CDR3 region has 17 residues. Here the CDR3 DNA reads TGTGCCAGTAGTACGGGACTAGCGGGAGTCACGAACTACGAGCAGTACTTC. Amino acids: CASSTGLAGVTNYEQYF.

This clone was seen once. The V gene is TRBV11-2, the J gene TRBJ2-5, with D maybe TRBD1 (7 bases). The germline V and J ends were trimmed by 5 bases and 5 bases, with 12 bases remaining between them. The CDR3 contains 13 residues. Per germline, CDR1 SGHAT and CDR2 FQNNGV. CDR3 protein: CASSQGGSETQYF. The CDR3 region has the DNA TGTGCCAGCAGCCAGGGGGGCTCGGAGACCCAGTACTTC.

The J gene is TRBJ1-6, the V gene TRBV5-8; D remains unclear. The germline V gene encodes CDR1 SGHTS and CDR2 YDEGEE. V was cut by 2 bases and J by 10 bases, with 10 bases left in between. The CDR3 sequence is 13 residues long. This CDR3 reads CASSFEAGSPLHF. CDR3 coding DNA: TGTGCCAGCAGCTTCGAAGCGGGATCACCCCTCCACTTT.

The chain recombines TRBV5-4 with TRBJ2-3; D possibly corresponds to TRBD2 (5 bases). Germline V gene data show CDR1 as SGHNT and CDR2 as YYREEE (reference sequence). With 3 bases removed from V and 7 bases from J, the gap between germline ends came to 12 bases. The length of the CDR3 is 13 residues. The chain's CDR3 is CASSYPEGHTQYF. CDR3 coding DNA: TGTGCCAGCAGCTACCCCGAGGGTCATACGCAGTATTTT. The variable domain in full, completed from reference TRBV5-4 and TRBJ2-3, reads ETGVTQSPTHLIKTRGQQVTLRCSSQSGHNTVSWYQQALGQGPQFIFQYYREEENGRGNFPPRFSGLQFPNYSSELNVNALELDDSALYLCASSYPEGHTQYFGPGTRLTVL.

The CDR3 DNA reads as TGTGCCAGCAGCCCCCGACTAGCGGGGGCCACAGATACGCAGTATTTT. As protein: CASSPRLAGATDTQYF. This chain joins TRBV3-1 (or the pseudogene TRBV3-2) and TRBJ2-3; 12 bases line up with TRBD2. The V gene's germline CDR1 is LGHDT and CDR2 YNNKEL (reference sequence). The V and J ends lost 4 bases and 2 bases, in that order; junction bases with no gene match: 4. This CDR3 has 16 residues.